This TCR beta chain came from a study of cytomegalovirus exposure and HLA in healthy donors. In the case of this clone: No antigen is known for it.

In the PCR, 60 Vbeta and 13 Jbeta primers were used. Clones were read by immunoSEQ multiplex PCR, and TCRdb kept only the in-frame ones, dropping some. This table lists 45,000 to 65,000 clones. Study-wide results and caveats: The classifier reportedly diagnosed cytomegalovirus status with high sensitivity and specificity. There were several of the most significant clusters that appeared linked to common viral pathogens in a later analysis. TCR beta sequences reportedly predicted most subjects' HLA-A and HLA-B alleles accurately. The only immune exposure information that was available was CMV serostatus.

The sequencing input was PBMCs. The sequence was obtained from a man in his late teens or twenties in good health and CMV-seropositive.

Written as DNA, the CDR3 is TGTGCCAGCAGCTTAGGGGGACTTAATCCCTACAATGAGCAGTTCTTC. Its translation is CASSLGGLNPYNEQFF. This chain connects TRBV13 to TRBJ2-1; the D gene is possibly TRBD2 (6 bases). V lost 0 bases to trimming and J lost 2 bases, with 11 bases between them. The CDR3 extends over 16 amino acids. CDR1 and CDR2 (germline): PRHDT, FYEKMQ (reference sequence).